The present T cell receptor beta chain was sequenced within a study of blood T cell repertoires in COVID-19. Study at large: Collection of acute and convalescent COVID-19 samples took place in the United States, Italy and Spain. Sources were T cells, B-cell-depleted T cells, or PBMCs; the material itself was cDNA or gDNA.

CDR3 length equals 14 residues. V was trimmed by 2 bases and J by 3 bases, leaving 8 bases between them. Germline V gene lookup returns CDR1 MNHNS and CDR2 SASEGT. Sequenced by immunoSEQ multiplex PCR; TCRdb stores in-frame clones only, minus some. The repertoire holds 60,000 to 85,000 clones, with about 80% as singletons. The rearrangement joins TRBV6-1 to TRBJ1-3, with D possibly being TRBD1 (6 bases). The sample taken for sequencing was peripheral blood. The receptor's source is a human donor in a cohort sampled during active COVID-19. CDR3 region: CASSERQVGNTIYF. CDR3 nucleotide sequence: TGTGCCAGCAGTGAAAGACAGGTTGGAAACACCATATATTTT.